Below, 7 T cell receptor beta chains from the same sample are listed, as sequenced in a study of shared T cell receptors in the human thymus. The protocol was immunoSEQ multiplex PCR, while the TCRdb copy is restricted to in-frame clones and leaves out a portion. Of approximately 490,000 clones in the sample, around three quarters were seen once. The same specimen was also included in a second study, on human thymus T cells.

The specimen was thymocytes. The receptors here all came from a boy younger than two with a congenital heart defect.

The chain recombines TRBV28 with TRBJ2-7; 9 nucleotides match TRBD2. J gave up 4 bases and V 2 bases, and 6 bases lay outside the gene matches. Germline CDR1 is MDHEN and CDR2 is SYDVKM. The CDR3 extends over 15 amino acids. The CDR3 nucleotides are TGTGCCAGCAGTTTAGGTCTAGCGGGGCGATACGAGCAGTACTTC. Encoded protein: CASSLGLAGRYEQYF.

The CDR3 reads CSADLAGTSSYNEQFF. The CDR3 nucleotides are TGCAGCGCTGACCTAGCGGGCACAAGCTCCTACAATGAGCAGTTCTTC. The chain carries TRBV29-1 and TRBJ2-1; 8 nucleotides agree with TRBD2. The CDR3 sequence is 16 residues long. Trimming at V came to 7 bases and at J to 0 bases, leaving 11 bases not matched to a gene. The germline V gene encodes CDR1 SQVTM and CDR2 ANQGSEA.

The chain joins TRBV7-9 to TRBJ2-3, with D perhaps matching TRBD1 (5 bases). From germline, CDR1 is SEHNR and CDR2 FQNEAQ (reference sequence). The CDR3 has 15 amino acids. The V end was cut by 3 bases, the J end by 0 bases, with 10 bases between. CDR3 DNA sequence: TGTGCCAGCAGCTTTCGGCAGGGAAGCACAGATACGCAGTATTTT. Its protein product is CASSFRQGSTDTQYF.

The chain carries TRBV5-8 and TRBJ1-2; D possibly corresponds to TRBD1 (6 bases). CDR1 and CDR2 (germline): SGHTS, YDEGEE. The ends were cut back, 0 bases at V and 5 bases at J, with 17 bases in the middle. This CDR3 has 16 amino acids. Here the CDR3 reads CASSLAEGDRFYGYTF. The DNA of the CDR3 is TGTGCCAGCAGCTTGGCCGAGGGAGACAGGTTTTATGGCTACACCTTC. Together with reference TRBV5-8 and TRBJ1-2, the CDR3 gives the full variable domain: EAGVTQSPTHLIKTRGQQATLRCSPISGHTSVYWYQQALGLGLQFLLWYDEGEERNRGNFPPRFSGRQFPNYSSELNVNALELEDSALYLCASSLAEGDRFYGYTFGSGTRLTVV.

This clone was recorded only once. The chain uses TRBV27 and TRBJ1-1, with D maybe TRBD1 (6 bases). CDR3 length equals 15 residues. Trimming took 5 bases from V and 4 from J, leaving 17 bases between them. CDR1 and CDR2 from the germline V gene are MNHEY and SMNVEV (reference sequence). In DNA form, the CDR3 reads TGTGCCAGCAGTCGATGGGGGGGCGCAAGCACTGAAGCTTTCTTT. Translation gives CASSRWGGASTEAFF.

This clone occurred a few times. CDR3 coding DNA: TGCAGCGGTGAGCGCCTAGCGGGAGGGCATCCGGGCAATGAGCAGTTCTTC. Its translation is CSGERLAGGHPGNEQFF. This chain joins TRBV29-1 and TRBJ2-1; TRBD2 aligns across 12 bases. CDR1 is SQVTM, CDR2 ANQGSEA, per germline. The V gene end was trimmed by 7 bases and the J gene end by 6 bases; junction bases not matched to a gene: 16. The CDR3 runs 17 residues.

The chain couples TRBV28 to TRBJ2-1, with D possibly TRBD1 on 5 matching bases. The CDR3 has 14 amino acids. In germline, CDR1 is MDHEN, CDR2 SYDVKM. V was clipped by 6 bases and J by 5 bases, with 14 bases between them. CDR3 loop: CASSGRVGNNEQFF. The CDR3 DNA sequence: TGTGCCAGCAGCGGCAGGGTGGGGAACAATGAGCAGTTCTTC. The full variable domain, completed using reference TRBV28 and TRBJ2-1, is DVKVTQSSRYLVKRTGEKVFLECVQDMDHENMFWYRQDPGLGLRLIYFSYDVKMKEKGDIPEGYSVSREKKERFSLILESASTNQTSMYLCASSGRVGNNEQFFGPGTRLTVL.